A selection of T cell receptor beta chains follows, all from one sample in a study of blood T cell repertoires in COVID-19. Libraries were prepared by immunoSEQ multiplex PCR; TCRdb keeps only in-frame clonotypes and omits some of them. This sample has about 82,000 clones; 85% occur once, and the top ten carry 15% to 20%. Sequenced material: peripheral blood. These receptors all stem from a man older than 75 with active or convalescent COVID-19. The CDR3 runs from the conserved cysteine through the conserved F or W. Fields, in order: J gene, V gene, D gene, clone size, CDR3 protein, CDR3 DNA. The D gene is left open where the match is weak. Only part of the rows carry a size: once, few, many, or a class if the clone is expanded.

j_call: TRBJ1-6; v_call: TRBV27; d_call: NA; clone_size: NA; cdr3_aa: CASSLSGTPNSPLHF; cdr3_nt: TGTGCCAGCAGTTTATCAGGGACACCGAATTCACCCCTCCACTTT
j_call: TRBJ2-6; v_call: TRBV21-1; d_call: NA; clone_size: NA; cdr3_aa: CASSEGGPWTGANVLTF; cdr3_nt: TGTGCCAGCAGCGAAGGGGGCCCTTGGACTGGGGCCAACGTCCTGACTTTC
j_call: TRBJ1-1; v_call: TRBV9; d_call: TRBD1; clone_size: NA; cdr3_aa: CASSVGGGLSYTEAFF; cdr3_nt: TGTGCCAGCAGCGTAGGAGGGGGCCTGTCTTACACTGAAGCTTTCTTT
j_call: TRBJ1-5; v_call: TRBV5-1; d_call: NA; clone_size: once; cdr3_aa: CASSLASGFGQPQHF; cdr3_nt: TGCGCCAGCAGCTTGGCCTCAGGGTTCGGTCAGCCCCAGCATTTT
j_call: TRBJ2-1; v_call: TRBV11-3; d_call: NA; clone_size: NA; cdr3_aa: CASSLGLRVGSEQFF; cdr3_nt: TGTGCCAGCAGCTTAGGCCTGCGGGTCGGTAGTGAGCAGTTCTTC
j_call: TRBJ1-5; v_call: TRBV30; d_call: NA; clone_size: once; cdr3_aa: CAWSVGRNQPQHF; cdr3_nt: TGTGCCTGGAGTGTCGGGAGGAATCAGCCCCAGCATTTT
j_call: TRBJ1-2; v_call: TRBV29-1; d_call: NA; clone_size: NA; cdr3_aa: CSVEYMGEGYGYTF; cdr3_nt: TGCAGCGTTGAGTATATGGGGGAGGGTTATGGCTACACCTTC
j_call: TRBJ2-2; v_call: TRBV5-4; d_call: NA; clone_size: NA; cdr3_aa: CASGTPNTGELFF; cdr3_nt: TGTGCCAGCGGGACACCGAACACCGGGGAGCTGTTTTTT
j_call: TRBJ1-2; v_call: TRBV3-1/TRBV3-2; d_call: NA; clone_size: NA; cdr3_aa: CASSQADRGWGGYTF; cdr3_nt: TGTGCCAGCAGCCAAGCGGACAGAGGTTGGGGTGGCTACACCTTC
j_call: TRBJ1-4; v_call: TRBV5-1; d_call: TRBD1; clone_size: NA; cdr3_aa: CASTIRQGGEKLFF; cdr3_nt: TGCGCCAGCACCATCAGACAGGGTGGTGAAAAACTGTTTTTT
j_call: TRBJ2-1; v_call: TRBV27; d_call: NA; clone_size: NA; cdr3_aa: CASSLSFQGPPNEQFF; cdr3_nt: TGTGCCAGCAGTTTATCGTTCCAGGGGCCCCCAAATGAGCAGTTCTTC
j_call: TRBJ1-5; v_call: TRBV27; d_call: NA; clone_size: once; cdr3_aa: CASSSLGLANQPQHF; cdr3_nt: TGTGCCAGCAGCTCGTTGGGACTCGCGAATCAGCCCCAGCATTTT
j_call: TRBJ2-2; v_call: TRBV4-1; d_call: TRBD2; clone_size: NA; cdr3_aa: CASSQAEIAGALGELFF; cdr3_nt: TGCGCCAGCAGCCAAGCGGAGATAGCGGGAGCCCTCGGGGAGCTGTTTTTT
j_call: TRBJ2-4; v_call: TRBV6-1; d_call: NA; clone_size: NA; cdr3_aa: CASSESGREVGQYF; cdr3_nt: TGTGCCAGCAGTGAAAGTGGCAGGGAGGTGGGTCAGTACTTC
j_call: TRBJ2-1; v_call: TRBV7-3; d_call: NA; clone_size: NA; cdr3_aa: CASSGGPYNEQFF; cdr3_nt: TGTGCCAGCAGCGGAGGCCCGTACAATGAGCAGTTCTTC
j_call: TRBJ2-2; v_call: TRBV12-5; d_call: NA; clone_size: NA; cdr3_aa: CASGLVRTLATGELFF; cdr3_nt: TGTGCTAGTGGTTTGGTAAGAACCTTGGCCACCGGGGAGCTGTTTTTT